The rows below give T cell receptor beta chains drawn from one sample of a study of T cell repertoires in cytomegalovirus infection. Antigens for these TCRs are unknown. TCRdb re-called the reads through MiXCR, storing one row per CDR3 protein. This table holds under 200,000 distinct CDR3 sequences, about 20% found once. This specimen was CD8+ T cells from cultured PBMCs, taken from culture after CMV antigen stimulation. The receptor source for this set is a human donor in good health (CMV status not recorded). Some clones in this sample may be carry-over from other donors' samples. The CDR3 runs from the conserved cysteine through the conserved F or W. The order of the fields is V gene, J gene, clone size, D gene, CDR3 protein, CDR3 DNA. The D gene is left open where the match is weak. A clone size is listed for some rows: how often the clone was seen (once, few, many), or a class if it is expanded.

V: TRBV7-8; J: TRBJ1-2; size: many; D: NA; CDR3: CASSLGGRDYGYTF; DNA: TGTGCCAGCAGCTTAGGTGGCAGGGACTATGGCTACACCTTC
V: TRBV7-2; J: TRBJ1-2; size: NA; D: NA; CDR3: CASSLVEYGYTF; DNA: TGTGCCAGCAGCTTAGTCGAGTATGGCTACACCTTC
V: TRBV10-3; J: TRBJ2-5; size: NA; D: NA; CDR3: CAISESRQQETQYF; DNA: TGTGCCATCAGTGAGTCGAGACAGCAAGAGACCCAGTACTTC
V: TRBV7-9; J: TRBJ2-1; size: NA; D: TRBD2; CDR3: CASSLAPLAGGEKFF; DNA: TGTGCCAGCAGCTTAGCCCCTCTAGCGGGGGGTGAGAAGTTCTTC
V: TRBV4-1; J: TRBJ1-5; size: few; D: NA; CDR3: CASSQEGARQPQHF; DNA: TGCGCCAGCAGCCAAGAGGGGGCACGGCAGCCCCAGCATTTT
V: TRBV24-1; J: TRBJ2-3; size: NA; D: TRBD2; CDR3: CATSDTGLATDTQYF; DNA: TGTGCCACCAGTGACACGGGACTAGCGACAGATACGCAGTATTTT
V: TRBV7-3; J: TRBJ2-1; size: few; D: TRBD1; CDR3: CASSPLRDRNYNEQFF; DNA: TGTGCCAGCAGCCCCCTCCGGGACAGGAACTACAATGAGCAGTTCTTC
V: TRBV7-8; J: TRBJ2-1; size: NA; D: TRBD1; CDR3: CASSETRETGEHEQFF; DNA: TGTGCCAGCAGCGAGACCCGGGAAACAGGGGAACATGAGCAGTTCTTC
V: TRBV7-2; J: TRBJ1-6; size: few; D: NA; CDR3: CASTKARRSNNSPLHF; DNA: TGTGCCAGCACCAAGGCAAGGAGGTCCAATAATTCACCCCTCCACTTT
V: TRBV15; J: TRBJ2-5; size: NA; D: TRBD2; CDR3: CATSRASWGEGETQYF; DNA: TGTGCCACCAGCAGAGCCTCCTGGGGGGAGGGCGAGACCCAGTACTTC
V: TRBV27; J: TRBJ1-1; size: NA; D: NA; CDR3: CASSLSRGEMNTEAFF; DNA: TGTGCCAGCAGTTTATCTCGGGGGGAAATGAACACTGAAGCTTTCTTT
V: TRBV7-2; J: TRBJ1-5; size: NA; D: NA; CDR3: CASSSDYSNQPQHF; DNA: TGTGCCAGCAGCTCTGACTATAGCAATCAGCCCCAGCATTTT
V: TRBV28; J: TRBJ2-1; size: few; D: NA; CDR3: CASSAGTTPFF; DNA: TGTGCCAGCAGTGCCGGGACAACCCCCTTCTTC
V: TRBV7-4; J: TRBJ1-5; size: NA; D: NA; CDR3: CASSLGLTEPGQPQHF; DNA: TGTGCCAGCAGCTTGGGTCTGACAGAGCCTGGTCAGCCCCAGCATTTT
V: TRBV2; J: TRBJ2-7; size: few; D: NA; CDR3: CASGPDLSSYEQYF; DNA: TGTGCCAGCGGCCCTGACTTGAGCTCCTACGAGCAGTACTTC
V: TRBV9; J: TRBJ1-5; size: few; D: NA; CDR3: CASSVVPGGGQPQHF; DNA: TGTGCCAGCAGCGTAGTCCCCGGGGGCGGTCAGCCCCAGCATTTT
V: TRBV7-2; J: TRBJ1-1; size: NA; D: NA; CDR3: CASSVTRNTEAFF; DNA: TGTGCCAGCAGCGTTACAAGGAACACTGAAGCTTTCTTT
V: TRBV7-6; J: TRBJ1-1; size: NA; D: NA; CDR3: CASSLRSEGTEAFF; DNA: TGTGCCAGCAGCTTAAGGTCCGAGGGCACTGAAGCTTTCTTT
V: TRBV7-2; J: TRBJ1-2; size: many; D: NA; CDR3: CASSLNRLNPKRDGYTF; DNA: TGTGCCAGCAGCTTAAATAGACTTAACCCTAAAAGGGATGGCTACACCTTC
V: TRBV4-2; J: TRBJ1-3; size: NA; D: NA; CDR3: CASSRTESSGNTIYF; DNA: TGTGCCAGCAGCCGAACAGAGAGCTCTGGAAACACCATATATTTT
V: TRBV6-5; J: TRBJ2-3; size: NA; D: NA; CDR3: CASSYGLSTDTQYF; DNA: TGTGCCAGCAGTTACGGTCTCTCCACAGATACGCAGTATTTT
V: TRBV2; J: TRBJ1-5; size: NA; D: NA; CDR3: CASKKGRLYSNQPQHF; DNA: TGTGCCAGCAAAAAGGGGCGACTTTATAGCAATCAGCCCCAGCATTTT
V: TRBV7-8; J: TRBJ2-2; size: NA; D: TRBD1; CDR3: CASSFGTANTGELIF; DNA: TGTGCCAGCAGCTTCGGGACAGCGAACACCGGGGAGCTGATTTTT
V: TRBV2; J: TRBJ2-6; size: few; D: NA; CDR3: CATEQESAGANVLTF; DNA: TGTGCCACTGAACAGGAAAGTGCTGGGGCCAACGTCCTGACTTTC
V: TRBV7-8; J: TRBJ1-5; size: NA; D: NA; CDR3: CASSSWGSHQPQHF; DNA: TGTGCCAGCAGCTCCTGGGGGAGCCATCAGCCCCAGCATTTT
V: TRBV27; J: TRBJ1-2; size: few; D: NA; CDR3: CASSFSGMDGYTF; DNA: TGTGCCAGCAGTTTTTCGGGGATGGATGGCTACACCTTC
V: TRBV7-2; J: TRBJ2-3; size: NA; D: NA; CDR3: CASSPGMPDTQYF; DNA: TGTGCCAGCAGCCCCGGGATGCCGGATACGCAGTATTTT
V: TRBV10-2; J: TRBJ1-1; size: many; D: NA; CDR3: CASSEGGPGTEAFF; DNA: TGCGCCAGCAGTGAAGGGGGTCCCGGAACTGAAGCTTTCTTT
V: TRBV20-1; J: TRBJ1-2; size: NA; D: NA; CDR3: CSAADSNYGYTF; DNA: TGCAGTGCGGCGGATTCTAACTATGGCTACACCTTC
V: TRBV28; J: TRBJ2-2; size: few; D: TRBD1; CDR3: CASKTGQADTGELFF; DNA: TGTGCCAGCAAGACAGGACAGGCGGACACCGGGGAGCTGTTTTTT
V: TRBV6-6; J: TRBJ1-2; size: few; D: NA; CDR3: CASSYSIVGDGYTF; DNA: TGTGCCAGCAGTTACTCGATTGTCGGGGATGGCTACACCTTC
V: TRBV25-1; J: TRBJ2-1; size: NA; D: TRBD1; CDR3: CASSDYSGTEHSEQFF; DNA: TGTGCCAGCAGTGATTACTCCGGGACAGAGCATTCGGAGCAGTTCTTC
V: TRBV6-2/TRBV6-3; J: TRBJ2-1; size: few; D: NA; CDR3: CASSYFPISNEQFF; DNA: TGTGCCAGCAGTTACTTCCCAATCAGCAATGAGCAGTTCTTC
V: TRBV3-1; J: TRBJ2-3; size: few; D: NA; CDR3: CASSQTAGTPTDTQYF; DNA: TGTGCCAGCAGTCAGACGGCCGGGACTCCGACAGATACGCAGTATTTT
V: TRBV7-2; J: TRBJ1-5; size: few; D: NA; CDR3: CASSSTVASNQPQHF; DNA: TGTGCCAGCAGCTCCACTGTCGCAAGCAATCAGCCCCAGCATTTT
V: TRBV7-6; J: TRBJ2-5; size: few; D: TRBD2; CDR3: CASSPLTTSGDETQYF; DNA: TGTGCCAGCAGCCCTCTAACCACTAGCGGGGATGAGACCCAGTACTTC
V: TRBV12-3/TRBV12-4; J: TRBJ1-2; size: once; D: NA; CDR3: CASSPGQLGREGYTF; DNA: TGTGCCAGCAGCCCGGGGCAGCTCGGTCGAGAGGGCTACACCTTC
V: TRBV7-2; J: TRBJ2-5; size: few; D: NA; CDR3: CASSFRTEYQETQYF; DNA: TGTGCCAGCAGCTTCAGGACAGAGTACCAAGAGACCCAGTACTTC
V: TRBV7-2; J: TRBJ2-1; size: few; D: TRBD2; CDR3: CASSLARGGIYNEQFF; DNA: TGTGCCAGCAGCTTAGCGCGCGGGGGGATATACAATGAGCAGTTCTTC
V: TRBV6-6; J: TRBJ2-5; size: NA; D: TRBD2; CDR3: CASSSLAGLQETQYF; DNA: TGTGCCAGCAGTTCCCTAGCGGGACTTCAAGAGACCCAGTACTTC
V: TRBV6-5; J: TRBJ2-3; size: few; D: NA; CDR3: CASSYSNAPIASTDTQYF; DNA: TGTGCCAGCAGTTACTCGAACGCGCCTATTGCTAGCACAGATACGCAGTATTTT
V: TRBV7-9; J: TRBJ2-7; size: NA; D: NA; CDR3: CASSSPKTATYEQYF; DNA: TGTGCCAGCAGCTCCCCCAAGACAGCAACCTACGAGCAGTACTTC
V: TRBV12-3/TRBV12-4; J: TRBJ1-1; size: few; D: TRBD1; CDR3: CASSKWTGDTEAFF; DNA: TGTGCCAGCAGTAAGTGGACAGGGGACACTGAAGCTTTCTTT
V: TRBV20-1; J: TRBJ1-1; size: NA; D: NA; CDR3: CSARFEQGSTEAFF; DNA: TGCAGTGCTAGATTCGAACAGGGATCCACTGAAGCTTTCTTT